These 3 T cell receptor beta chains share one sample of origin, sequenced in a study of cytomegalovirus exposure and HLA in healthy donors. In the PCR, 60 Vbeta and 13 Jbeta primers were used. Generated by immunoSEQ multiplex PCR, the TCRdb table keeps only in-frame clones and is missing some. Here the sample table reports about 72,000 clones. The sample consisted of PBMCs. These receptors came from a man in his forties or fifties in good health and CMV-seronegative.

This chain links TRBV6-5 with TRBJ1-5; 8 nucleotides line up with TRBD1. Germline CDR1 and CDR2: MNHEY and SVGAGI. Trimming at V came to 5 bases and at J to 1 base, leaving 4 bases not matched to a gene. The CDR3 covers 15 residues. The chain's CDR3 is CASSVTGGSNQPQHF. CDR3 DNA: TGTGCCAGCAGTGTTACAGGGGGAAGCAATCAGCCCCAGCATTTT.

The chain is built from TRBV5-1 and TRBJ2-5; tentatively, D is TRBD1 (6 bases). The J call may be mistaken, given a closer DNA end match to TRBJ2-7. CDR1 and CDR2 from the germline V gene are SGHRS and YFSETQ. This CDR3 region has 14 residues. CDR3 loop: CASSLDRATYEQYF. The CDR3 nucleotides read TGCGCCAGCAGCTTGGACAGGGCTACCTACGAGCAGTACTTC.

The genes are TRBV9 and TRBJ2-2, with D possibly being TRBD2 (6 bases). Trimming took 1 base from V and 1 from J, leaving 8 bases between them. The CDR3 is 15 residues long. The germline gives CDR1 SGDLS, CDR2 YYNGEE. In DNA, the CDR3 is TGTGCCAGCAGCGTAAACGGGGGGAACACCGGGGAGCTGTTTTTT. Protein: CASSVNGGNTGELFF.